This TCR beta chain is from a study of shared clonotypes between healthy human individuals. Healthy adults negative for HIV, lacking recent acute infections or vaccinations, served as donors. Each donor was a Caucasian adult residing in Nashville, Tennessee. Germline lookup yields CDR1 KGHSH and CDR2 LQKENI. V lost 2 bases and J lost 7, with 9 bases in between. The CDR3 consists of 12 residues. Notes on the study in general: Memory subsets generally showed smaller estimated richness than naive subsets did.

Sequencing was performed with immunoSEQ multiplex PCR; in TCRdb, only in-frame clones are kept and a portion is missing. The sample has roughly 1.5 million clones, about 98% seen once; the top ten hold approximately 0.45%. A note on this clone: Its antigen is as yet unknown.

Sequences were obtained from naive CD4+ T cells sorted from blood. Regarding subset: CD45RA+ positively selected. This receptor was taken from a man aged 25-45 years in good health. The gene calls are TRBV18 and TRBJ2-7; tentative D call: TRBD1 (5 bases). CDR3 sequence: CASSPKDTEQYF. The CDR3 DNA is TGTGCCAGCTCACCAAAGGACACAGAGCAGTACTTC.